This T cell receptor beta chain was captured by sequencing in a study of beta chain features in type 1 diabetes. The CDR3 totals 16 residues. Study-wide results and caveats: The study found moderately but significantly shorter TCRB CDR3s in all four CD4+ subsets of Type 1 diabetes patients. There was a possibility that cDNA sequencing over-represented cells with high TCR expression.

Expressed TCRB transcripts were sequenced after all isolated RNA was converted to cDNA. The protocol was immunoSEQ multiplex PCR, while the TCRdb copy is restricted to in-frame clones and leaves out a portion. The sample has about 660,000 clones, about an eighth seen once. In the case of this clone: Its antigen remains unidentified.

Sequenced sample: naive CD4+ T cells from blood. The chain joins TRBV21-1 to TRBJ2-1. TRBV21-1 has pseudogene status. The receptor's source is a man aged 18 to 29 with type 1 diabetes. CDR3 residues: CASSKGSFWMANEQFF. The CDR3 DNA follows: TGTGCCAGCAGCAAAGGTTCGTTTTGGATGGCCAATGAGCAGTTCTTC.